The 14 T cell receptor beta chains presented below share a single source sample, sequenced in a study of cytomegalovirus exposure and HLA in healthy donors. TCRdb's table, derived via immunoSEQ multiplex PCR, lists solely in-frame clones and lacks some. The sample yields under 200,000 clones, roughly nine tenths seen once. The sample taken for sequencing was PBMCs. The receptors here all came from a woman in her 30s in good health and CMV-seronegative.

The gene calls are TRBV10-3 and TRBJ1-1; the D gene is possibly TRBD1 (6 bases). V lost 6 bases, J lost 7 bases, and 15 bases lay in between. This CDR3 is 13 amino acids long. The germline CDR1 and CDR2 sequences are ENHRY and SYGVKD. CDR3 DNA: TGTGCCATCAGATTACAGGGAGTTGGTGAAGCTTTCTTT. It yields the protein CAIRLQGVGEAFF.

As concerns this clone: Germline is not matched at one junction end, which may reflect a read error. V is TRBV2 and J is TRBJ1-1; D is uncertain. The CDR3 contains 14 residues. Germline-derived CDR1 and CDR2 are SNHLY and FYNNEI. The CDR3 nucleotides are TGTGCCAGCATTGAAGCAGCCCAGAACACTGAAGCTTTCTTT. Translated: CASIEAAQNTEAFF.

The chain uses TRBV5-4 and TRBJ1-6, with D maybe TRBD1 (5 bases). Trimming removed 0 bases from V and 8 bases from J, with 9 bases in between. Germline lookup yields CDR1 SGHNT and CDR2 YYREEE (reference sequence). The CDR3 totals 14 residues. This CDR3 reads CASSLAMGDSPLHF. Written as DNA, the CDR3 is TGTGCCAGCAGCTTGGCTATGGGGGATTCACCCCTCCACTTT.

The rearrangement joins TRBV11-2 to TRBJ2-7, with D unclear. V was shortened by 2 bases and J by 5 bases, with 4 bases between the two germline ends. Germline CDR1 reads SGHAT; CDR2 reads FQNNGV. CDR3 length equals 11 residues. As DNA, the CDR3 is TGTGCCAGCAGCTTAAGCCACGAGCAGTACTTC. Its protein product is CASSLSHEQYF.

The chain couples TRBV27 to TRBJ2-7; 11 nucleotides match TRBD2. V lost 5 bases to trimming and J lost 4 bases; unmatched junction nucleotides: 7. The germline V gene encodes CDR1 MNHEY and CDR2 SMNVEV (reference sequence). CDR3 length equals 15 residues. The CDR3 sequence is CASSPPGLADYEQYF. The CDR3 nucleotides are TGTGCCAGCAGTCCGCCGGGACTAGCGGATTACGAGCAGTACTTC.

The V call is TRBV27, the J call TRBJ2-3; D gene ambiguous. Between the trimmed V and J ends, which lost 3 bases and 5 bases, there was a span of 9 bases. Looked up from germline, CDR1 is MNHEY and CDR2 is SMNVEV (reference sequence). The CDR3 runs 13 residues. CDR3 DNA sequence: TGTGCCAGCAGTTTGTACGAGCGAGATACGCAGTATTTT. Translating gives CASSLYERDTQYF.

The chain uses TRBV5-4 and TRBJ2-7, with D tentatively TRBD2 (6 bases). V was pared by 3 bases and J by 7 bases, with 11 bases between. The germline gives CDR1 SGHNT, CDR2 YYREEE (reference sequence). The CDR3 runs 12 residues. CDR3 DNA sequence: TGTGCCAGCAGCTGGCCCCGGGGGGAGCAGTACTTC. Amino acids: CASSWPRGEQYF. Full variable domain (remainder filled in from reference TRBV5-4 and TRBJ2-7): ETGVTQSPTHLIKTRGQQVTLRCSSQSGHNTVSWYQQALGQGPQFIFQYYREEENGRGNFPPRFSGLQFPNYSSELNVNALELDDSALYLCASSWPRGEQYFGPGTRLTVT.

The V and J genes are TRBV6-5 and TRBJ2-2; D remains ambiguous. Germline V gene lookup returns CDR1 MNHEY and CDR2 SVGAGI. V was trimmed by 6 bases and J by 4 bases, leaving 9 bases between them. There are 13 residues in the CDR3. The DNA for the CDR3 is TGTGCCAGCAGAATGGATGGCACCGGGGAGCTGTTTTTT. It specifies CASRMDGTGELFF.

This clone was recorded a few times. The rearrangement links TRBV7-9 to TRBJ2-7, with D maybe TRBD2 (7 bases). CDR1 is SEHNR and CDR2 is FQNEAQ in the germline V gene (reference sequence). The CDR3 runs to 14 residues. The V gene lost 3 bases and the J gene lost 3 bases, with 12 bases spanning the gap. The CDR3 nucleotides read TGTGCCAGCAGCTTCGGGGGGCGCGACTACGAGCAGTACTTC. Translated, it gives CASSFGGRDYEQYF. The full variable domain, with the rest looked up from reference TRBV7-9 and TRBJ2-7, is DTGVSQNPRHKITKRGQNVTFRCDPISEHNRLYWYRQTLGQGPEFLTYFQNEAQLEKSRLLSDRFSAERPKGSFSTLEIQRTEQGDSAMYLCASSFGGRDYEQYFGPGTRLTVT.

The V call is TRBV27, the J call TRBJ2-7, with 15 bases lining up with TRBD2. J gave up 4 bases and V 5 bases, and 6 bases lay outside the gene matches. The CDR3 runs 16 residues. Germline V gives CDR1 MNHEY, CDR2 SMNVEV (reference sequence). The CDR3 spells CASSPGLAGGLYEQYF. The CDR3 DNA follows: TGTGCCAGCAGTCCGGGACTAGCGGGGGGTCTATACGAGCAGTACTTC.

This rearrangement joins TRBV5-1 to TRBJ2-5; TRBD1 is a possible D gene (6 bases). The germline V gene has CDR1 SGHRS and CDR2 YFSETQ. Trimming took off 4 bases at V and 5 bases at J, with 18 bases between the two ends. The CDR3 covers 15 residues. In nucleotides, the CDR3 is TGCGCCAGCAGCCAGCGGATGGGGGCAGGGGAGACCCAGTACTTC. Its translation is CASSQRMGAGETQYF.

J is TRBJ2-7 and V is TRBV10-3, with a tentative D call TRBD2 (6 bases). The germline V and J ends were trimmed by 6 bases and 2 bases, with 8 bases remaining between them. The CDR3 has 12 amino acids. CDR1 and CDR2 (germline): ENHRY, SYGVKD. DNA of the CDR3: TGTGCCATCAGGGAGGGACCCTACGAGCAGTACTTC. It yields the protein CAIREGPYEQYF.

The J gene is TRBJ2-7, the V gene TRBV11-3; 7 nucleotides match TRBD1. The V segment lost 5 bases and the J segment 5 bases; nucleotides outside the gene matches: 3. The CDR3 runs to 12 residues. Germline-derived CDR1 and CDR2 are SGHNT and YENEEA. As DNA, the CDR3 is TGTGCCAGCAGCGAGGGGGCCCACGAGCAGTACTTC. Residues: CASSEGAHEQYF.

The genes are TRBV6-5 and TRBJ1-1; a weak D match, TRBD1 (6 bases). Germline CDR1 reads MNHEY; CDR2 reads SVGAGI. CDR3 length: 15 amino acids. Trimming stripped 4 bases from V and 1 base from J, with 13 bases between. DNA for the CDR3: TGTGCCAGCAGTTTAATCAGGGGCGGGAACACTGAAGCTTTCTTT. Residues: CASSLIRGGNTEAFF.